This T cell receptor beta chain was profiled in a study of shared clonotypes between healthy human individuals. Study as a whole: Donors were a couple of women and three men aged 18 to 49.

The assay was immunoSEQ multiplex PCR, and TCRdb's table has in-frame clones only and misses some. Here the sample spans fewer than 3 million clones, around 93% being singletons. V lost 5 bases and J lost 2, with 24 bases in between. The CDR3 spans 18 residues. CDR1 is SGHTA and CDR2 is FQGTGA in the germline V gene. Sequenced input: naive CD4+ T cells from PBMCs. As to subset: CD45RA+ positively selected. This clonotype was sampled from a man in his late teens or twenties in good health. Some clones in this sample may be carry-over from other donors' samples. The V gene is TRBV7-3, the J gene TRBJ2-5; D is unclear. DNA of the CDR3: TGTGCCAGCAGCAGCGACTTAGTAGTCCCGTTGGGACAAGAGACCCAGTACTTC. Protein product: CASSSDLVVPLGQETQYF.